Listed below are T cell receptor beta chains from one sample, sequenced in a study of blood T cell repertoires in COVID-19. Only in-frame clones appear in the TCRdb table, and some are missing; sequencing was by immunoSEQ multiplex PCR. The sample contains tens of thousands of clones, 85% to 90% of which appear only once. Sequencing input: peripheral blood. The source is a man aged 65 to 79 with acute or convalescent COVID-19. The CDR3 runs from the conserved cysteine through the conserved F or W. A D gene is named only where the DNA matches it firmly. The size entry is marked missing in some rows and otherwise reads once, few, many or a size class.

d_gene	v_gene	j_gene	abundance	CDR3aa	CDR3nt
TRBD1	TRBV15	TRBJ1-2	NA	CATSSPQGDDKTANYGYTF	TGTGCCACCAGCAGCCCTCAGGGGGACGACAAGACAGCTAACTATGGCTACACCTTC
TRBD2	TRBV7-2	TRBJ2-1	NA	CASSFLPTSGYSSYNEQFF	TGTGCCAGCAGCTTCCTGCCAACTAGCGGGTACAGCTCCTACAATGAGCAGTTCTTC
NA	TRBV6-6	TRBJ1-1	NA	CASSYEDTEAFF	TGTGCCAGCAGTTACGAGGACACTGAAGCTTTCTTT
TRBD1	TRBV7-9	TRBJ2-3	NA	CASSWPGQGWDTQYF	TGTGCCAGCAGTTGGCCGGGACAGGGGTGGGATACGCAGTATTTT
TRBD1	TRBV19	TRBJ1-2	once	CASMDRGPNYGYTF	TGTGCCAGTATGGACAGGGGGCCTAACTATGGCTACACCTTC
TRBD2	TRBV5-1	TRBJ2-5	NA	CASSLPAGARETQYF	TGCGCCAGCAGCTTGCCAGCGGGGGCCCGGGAGACCCAGTACTTC
NA	TRBV19	TRBJ1-1	NA	CASSTRPRGGEAFF	TGTGCCAGTAGTACTCGGCCCCGCGGAGGTGAAGCTTTCTTT
NA	TRBV2	TRBJ1-3	NA	CASSVTELSSGNTIYF	TGTGCCAGCAGTGTGACCGAACTAAGCTCTGGAAACACCATATATTTT
NA	TRBV18	TRBJ1-3	few	CASSPTGISGNTIYF	TGTGCCAGCTCACCGACCGGGATCTCTGGAAACACCATATATTTT
TRBD2	TRBV7-2	TRBJ2-4	NA	CASSLVSGGAAKNIQYF	TGTGCCAGCAGCTTAGTTAGCGGGGGGGCCGCCAAAAACATTCAGTACTTC
NA	TRBV27	TRBJ1-2	once	CASTPAGGGWRYGYTF	TGTGCCAGCACCCCCGCCGGCGGCGGGTGGCGCTATGGCTACACCTTC
TRBD1	TRBV6-1	TRBJ1-5	NA	CASSEQTGAAQPQHF	TGTGCCAGCAGTGAGCAGACAGGGGCTGCTCAGCCCCAGCATTTT
TRBD1	TRBV7-8	TRBJ2-1	NA	CASSLAGTGNNEQFF	TGTGCCAGCAGCTTAGCGGGGACAGGGAACAATGAGCAGTTCTTC
NA	TRBV15	TRBJ1-5	NA	CATSRDPQGYSNQPQHF	TGTGCCACCAGCAGAGATCCACAGGGATATAGCAATCAGCCCCAGCATTTT
NA	TRBV7-2	TRBJ1-2	NA	CASSLDGGANYGYTF	TGTGCCAGCAGCTTAGACGGGGGGGCGAACTATGGCTACACCTTC
TRBD2	TRBV9	TRBJ2-1	NA	CGEGDMASGPPNEQFF	TGTGGAGAAGGTGATATGGCTAGCGGGCCCCCCAATGAGCAGTTCTTC
TRBD1	TRBV2	TRBJ1-4	NA	CASSGQGASEKLFF	TGTGCCAGCAGTGGACAGGGGGCCTCTGAAAAACTGTTTTTT
NA	TRBV29-1	TRBJ2-2	few	CTYEQGNTGELFF	TGCACATACGAACAGGGGAACACCGGGGAGCTGTTTTTT
NA	TRBV10-3	TRBJ2-5	NA	CAISAGATTETQYF	TGTGCCATCTCCGCAGGGGCTACGACCGAGACCCAGTACTTC
NA	TRBV4-2	TRBJ2-5	NA	CASSQDPARFETQYF	TGTGCCAGCAGCCAAGATCCGGCGCGGTTTGAGACCCAGTACTTC
NA	TRBV7-2	TRBJ2-7	NA	CASSHPSRANYEQYF	TGTGCCAGCAGTCACCCCTCGCGGGCGAACTACGAGCAGTACTTC
NA	TRBV5-6	TRBJ2-4	NA	CASSLALRNSGKNIQYF	TGTGCCAGCAGCTTGGCCCTCCGAAATAGCGGCAAAAACATTCAGTACTTC
NA	TRBV19	TRBJ2-2	NA	CASSIFRDTGELFF	TGTGCCAGTAGTATTTTCAGGGACACCGGGGAGCTGTTTTTT
NA	TRBV7-8	TRBJ1-5	NA	CASSLAEYQPQHF	TGTGCCAGCAGCTTAGCTGAGTATCAGCCCCAGCATTTT
NA	TRBV11-2	TRBJ2-1	NA	CASRRRDTDRSILYNEQFF	TGTGCCAGCAGGAGACGGGACACCGACCGTTCCATTTTGTACAATGAGCAGTTCTTC
TRBD1	TRBV5-5	TRBJ2-5	NA	CASSLAWIRGPGGETQYF	TGTGCCAGCAGCTTGGCGTGGATCAGGGGGCCAGGGGGTGAGACCCAGTACTTC
TRBD1	TRBV6-2/TRBV6-3	TRBJ2-5	NA	CASSPSRQGQETQYF	TGTGCCAGCAGTCCCAGCAGACAGGGTCAAGAGACCCAGTACTTC
NA	TRBV7-2	TRBJ1-5	NA	CASSLRPGRNQPQHF	TGTGCCAGCAGCTTGCGGCCGGGTCGCAATCAGCCCCAGCATTTT
NA	TRBV28	TRBJ1-5	once	CASSLWSGGNQPQHF	TGTGCCAGCAGTTTATGGTCAGGGGGCAATCAGCCCCAGCATTTT
NA	TRBV7-9	TRBJ2-1	NA	CASSSPRGASYNEQFF	TGTGCCAGCAGCTCCCCCCGGGGGGCTTCCTACAATGAGCAGTTCTTC
NA	TRBV29-1	TRBJ2-3	once	CSVVSALGGDTQYF	TGCAGCGTGGTTTCGGCGTTGGGGGGAGATACGCAGTATTTT
NA	TRBV3-1/TRBV3-2	TRBJ1-2	NA	CASSPSFGGYGYTF	TGTGCCAGCAGCCCCTCGTTCGGGGGTTACGGCTACACCTTC